These 15 T cell receptor beta chains share one sample of origin, sequenced in a study of identical twins. One entry per CDR3 protein, called by TCRdb with MiXCR from the 5' RACE reads. In the table there are 400,000 to 500,000 distinct CDR3 sequences, 14% of which are singletons. The same data also went into a second study, on yellow fever vaccine responses in identical twins.

Sequencing input: CD4+ T cells sorted from blood. The origin of the receptors is a woman aged 18-35 years in good health.

V and J are TRBV7-2 and TRBJ2-1, with 8 bases identical to TRBD1. V was pared by 5 bases and J by 7 bases, with 13 bases of the junction left unmatched. The CDR3 contains 16 residues. The germline V gene has CDR1 SGHTA and CDR2 FQGNSA. CDR3 region: CASSPPGQGISNEQFF. CDR3 sequence (DNA): TGTGCCAGCAGCCCCCCCGGACAGGGTATTTCTAATGAGCAGTTCTTC.

Many counts were recorded for this clonotype. The chain recombines TRBV27 with TRBJ2-1; possibly TRBD2 for D (5 bases). This CDR3 region has 12 residues. V lost 4 bases to trimming and J lost 10 bases, with 11 bases between them. The germline gives CDR1 MNHEY, CDR2 SMNVEV (reference sequence). DNA of the CDR3: TGTGCCAGCAGTTCCCGGACTGCGGAGCAGTTCTTC. Translation gives CASSSRTAEQFF.

This clonotype occurred a few times. The chain combines TRBV2 with TRBJ1-1; 11 positions agree with TRBD1. V was pared by 6 bases and J by 8 bases, with 11 bases of the junction left unmatched. Germline V gene data show CDR1 as SNHLY and CDR2 as FYNNEI. The length of the CDR3 is 15 residues. CDR3 loop: CASRGTGGPVKEAFF. The CDR3 DNA sequence: TGTGCCAGCAGAGGGACAGGGGGGCCGGTTAAGGAAGCTTTCTTT. Filled out from reference TRBV2 and TRBJ1-1, the complete variable domain reads EPEVTQTPSHQVTQMGQEVILRCVPISNHLYFYWYRQILGQKVEFLVSFYNNEISEKSEIFDDQFSVERPDGSNFTLKIRSTKLEDSAMYFCASRGTGGPVKEAFFGQGTRLTVV.

The CDR3 region has the DNA TGTGCCAGCAGCTTAGGCCTTACTGCCCCAGATACGCAGTATTTT. This sequence encodes CASSLGLTAPDTQYF. The chain has TRBV7-9 and TRBJ2-3; D gene unclear. Germline-derived CDR1 and CDR2 are SEHNR and FQNEAQ (reference sequence). This CDR3 contains 15 residues. Trimming stripped 1 base from V and 4 bases from J, with 12 bases between. Full variable domain (missing parts from reference TRBV7-9 and TRBJ2-3): DTGVSQNPRHKITKRGQNVTFRCDPISEHNRLYWYRQTLGQGPEFLTYFQNEAQLEKSRLLSDRFSAERPKGSFSTLEIQRTEQGDSAMYLCASSLGLTAPDTQYFGPGTRLTVL.

This clonotype was observed at least ten times. Relative to the germline gene, one junction end is altered; a read error may explain this. This rearrangement joins TRBV27 to TRBJ2-7, with TRBD2 matching over 7 bases. The germline V gene encodes CDR1 MNHEY and CDR2 SMNVEV (reference sequence). The CDR3 extends over 15 amino acids. The CDR3, as DNA: TGTGCCAGCAGTGTATCCCCCAGCGGGACCACTGGGCAGTACTTC. It translates to CASSVSPSGTTGQYF.

V gene TRBV14 combines with J gene TRBJ2-5; D gene ambiguous. Germline assignment: CDR1 SGHDN and CDR2 FVKESK. V shed 2 bases and J shed 4 bases, with 14 bases lying between them. There are 15 residues in the CDR3. The CDR3 DNA reads as TGTGCCAGCAGCCAACTGGGCGTCACGCGAGAGACCCAGTACTTC. Protein product: CASSQLGVTRETQYF.

This clonotype was seen repeatedly, ten times or more. The chain has TRBV10-3 and TRBJ2-7, with 12 bases identical to TRBD2. V dropped 8 bases and J dropped 0; count of bases not matched to a gene: 5. Per the germline V gene, CDR1 is ENHRY and CDR2 is SYGVKD. The CDR3 spans 15 residues. The CDR3 nucleotides read TGTGCCATCTCCCGGACTAGCGGGGACTCCTACGAGCAGTACTTC. It codes for CAISRTSGDSYEQYF.

The chain combines TRBV14 with TRBJ1-5, with TRBD1 matching 8 bases. V lost 3 bases and J lost 3; bases outside the gene matches: 7. Germline CDR1 is SGHDN and CDR2 is FVKESK. The CDR3 is 16 residues long. CDR3 region: CASSHPEDRDNQPQHF. The CDR3 DNA reads TGTGCCAGCAGCCACCCCGAGGACAGGGACAATCAGCCCCAGCATTTT.

This clonotype showed up many times. This chain uses TRBV29-1 with TRBJ2-5; D gene uncertain. CDR3 size: 14 residues. V lost 0 bases to trimming and J lost 5 bases, with 13 bases between them. Germline V gene data show CDR1 as SQVTM and CDR2 as ANQGSEA. The CDR3 nucleotides are TGCAGCGTTGAAGATCCGTGGGAAGGGGAGACCCAGTACTTC. Translating it yields CSVEDPWEGETQYF.

This clonotype was seen a few times. The rearrangement uses TRBV5-1 and TRBJ2-3, with no clear D. The CDR3 contains 15 residues. V lost 5 bases to trimming and J lost 1 base, with 14 bases between them. Germline V gene sequence: CDR1 SGHRS, CDR2 YFSETQ. The CDR3 nucleotides read TGCGCCAGCAGAGGGTCCGGGCTTCGCACAGATACGCAGTATTTT. Translated: CASRGSGLRTDTQYF.

This clonotype has ten or more counts. The chain is built from TRBV12-3 or TRBV12-4 and TRBJ2-1; 11 bases fit TRBD2. The V and J ends lost 6 bases and 6 bases, in that order; junction bases with no gene match: 7. This CDR3 comprises 15 residues. DNA for the CDR3: TGTGCCAGCAGCACCGGGACTAGCGGCTCCAATGAGCAGTTCTTC. As protein: CASSTGTSGSNEQFF.

This clonotype was seen ten or more times. The V call is TRBV2, the J call TRBJ1-4; D is unresolved. Deletions cut 2 bases from V and 13 bases from J, with 23 bases between. The CDR3 is 16 residues long. The germline CDR1 and CDR2 sequences are SNHLY and FYNNEI. The CDR3 region has the DNA TGTGCCAGCAGTGAAACGTACGTCTCCGCGGCGAACCGACTGTTTTTT. Protein sequence: CASSETYVSAANRLFF.

This chain uses TRBV12-3 or TRBV12-4 with TRBJ2-1; unclear D gene. This CDR3 contains 14 residues. V was cut by 2 bases and J by 4 bases, with 9 bases left in between. CDR3 coding DNA: TGTGCCAGCAGTTTACAGGAATCTTACAATGAGCAGTTCTTC. Encoded protein: CASSLQESYNEQFF.

This clonotype has a handful of counts. The CDR3 nucleotides read TGTGCCACCAGCAGAGTACGGGGGACTTACAATGAGCAGTTCTTC. Translating it yields CATSRVRGTYNEQFF. V is TRBV15 and J is TRBJ2-1; TRBD2 might be the D (6 bases). The V gene's germline CDR1 is LNHNV and CDR2 YYDKDF (reference sequence). Trimming left V 1 base short and J 4 bases short, with 11 bases between. CDR3 length equals 15 residues. Full variable domain (missing parts from reference TRBV15 and TRBJ2-1): DAMVIQNPRYQVTQFGKPVTLSCSQTLNHNVMYWYQQKSSQAPKLLFHYYDKDFNNEADTPDNFQSRRPNTSFCFLDIRSPGLGDTAMYLCATSRVRGTYNEQFFGPGTRLTVL.

This rearrangement joins TRBV7-2 to TRBJ2-1; 9 positions match TRBD1. J lost 10 bases, V lost 4 bases, and 8 bases had no gene match. The CDR3 covers 14 residues. Germline V gene lookup returns CDR1 SGHTA and CDR2 FQGNSA. In DNA form, the CDR3 reads TGTGCCAGCAGCTCCACAGGGGGCCCAAGGGAGCAGTTCTTC. The encoded protein is CASSSTGGPREQFF.